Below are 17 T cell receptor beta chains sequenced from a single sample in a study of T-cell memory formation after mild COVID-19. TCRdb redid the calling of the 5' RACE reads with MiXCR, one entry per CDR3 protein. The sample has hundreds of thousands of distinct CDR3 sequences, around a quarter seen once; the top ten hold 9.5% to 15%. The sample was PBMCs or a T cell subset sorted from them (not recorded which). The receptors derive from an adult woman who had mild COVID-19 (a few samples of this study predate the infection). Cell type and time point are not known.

The DNA of the CDR3 is TGTGCCAGTAGTCCCCTTAGCGGGGCCCAAGAGACCCAGTACTTC. Translation gives CASSPLSGAQETQYF. V and J are TRBV19 and TRBJ2-5, with 8 bases fitting TRBD2. The V gene's germline CDR1 is LNHDA and CDR2 SQIVND (reference sequence). The CDR3 has 15 residues. V dropped 5 bases and J dropped 1; count of bases not matched to a gene: 6.

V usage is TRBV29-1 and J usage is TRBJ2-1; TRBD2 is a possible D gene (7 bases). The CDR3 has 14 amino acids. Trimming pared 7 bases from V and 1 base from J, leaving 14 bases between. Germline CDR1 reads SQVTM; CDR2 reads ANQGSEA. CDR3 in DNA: TGCAGCGGGGGGGGCAGGGATTCCTACAATGAGCAGTTCTTC. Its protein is CSGGGRDSYNEQFF.

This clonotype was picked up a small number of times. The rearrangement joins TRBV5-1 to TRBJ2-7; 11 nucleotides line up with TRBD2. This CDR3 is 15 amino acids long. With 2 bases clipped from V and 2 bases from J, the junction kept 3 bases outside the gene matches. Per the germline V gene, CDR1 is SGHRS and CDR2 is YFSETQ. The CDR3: CASSFTSGGAYEQYF. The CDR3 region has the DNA TGCGCCAGCAGCTTCACTAGCGGGGGCGCCTACGAGCAGTACTTC. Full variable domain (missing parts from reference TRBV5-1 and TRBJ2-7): KAGVTQTPRYLIKTRGQQVTLSCSPISGHRSVSWYQQTPGQGLQFLFEYFSETQRNKGNFPGRFSGRQFSNSRSEMNVSTLELGDSALYLCASSFTSGGAYEQYFGPGTRLTVT.

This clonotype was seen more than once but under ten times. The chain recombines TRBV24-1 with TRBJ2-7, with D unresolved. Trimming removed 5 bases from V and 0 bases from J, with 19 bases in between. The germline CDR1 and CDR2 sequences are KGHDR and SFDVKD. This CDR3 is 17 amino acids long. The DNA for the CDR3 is TGTGCCACCAGTGGAAGAGCTCCGGAATCAGGCTCCTACGAGCAGTACTTC. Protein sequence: CATSGRAPESGSYEQYF.

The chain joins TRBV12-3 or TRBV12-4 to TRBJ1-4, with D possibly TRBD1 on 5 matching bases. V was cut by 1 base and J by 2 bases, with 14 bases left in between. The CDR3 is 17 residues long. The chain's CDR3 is CASSLERAGRTNEKLFF. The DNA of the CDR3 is TGTGCCAGCAGTTTAGAAAGGGCAGGGCGTACTAATGAAAAACTGTTTTTT.

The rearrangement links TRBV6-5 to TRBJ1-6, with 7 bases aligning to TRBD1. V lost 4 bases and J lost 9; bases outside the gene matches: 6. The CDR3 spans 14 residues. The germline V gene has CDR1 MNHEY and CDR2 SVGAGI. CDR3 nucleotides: TGTGCCAGCAGTTTCACAGGGGAGGGTTCACCCCTCCACTTT. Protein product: CASSFTGEGSPLHF.

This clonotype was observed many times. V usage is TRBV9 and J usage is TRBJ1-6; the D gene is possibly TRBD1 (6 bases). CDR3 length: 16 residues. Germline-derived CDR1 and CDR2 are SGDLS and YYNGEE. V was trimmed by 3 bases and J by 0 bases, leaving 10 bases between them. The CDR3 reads CASSDGGSSYNSPLHF. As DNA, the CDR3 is TGTGCCAGCAGCGACGGGGGCAGCTCCTATAATTCACCCCTCCACTTT.

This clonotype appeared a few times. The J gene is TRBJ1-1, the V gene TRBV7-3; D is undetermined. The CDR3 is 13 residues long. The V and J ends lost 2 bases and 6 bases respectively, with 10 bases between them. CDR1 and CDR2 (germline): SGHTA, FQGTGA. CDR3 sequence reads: CASSLGLGSEAFF. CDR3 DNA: TGTGCCAGCAGCTTAGGCCTGGGATCTGAAGCTTTCTTT.

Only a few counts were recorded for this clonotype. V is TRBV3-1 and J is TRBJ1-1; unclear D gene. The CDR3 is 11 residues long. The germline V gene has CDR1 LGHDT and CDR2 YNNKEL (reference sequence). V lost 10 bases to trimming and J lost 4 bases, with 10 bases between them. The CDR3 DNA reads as TGTGCCATCCGAGGCGGCACTGAAGCTTTCTTT. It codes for CAIRGGTEAFF.

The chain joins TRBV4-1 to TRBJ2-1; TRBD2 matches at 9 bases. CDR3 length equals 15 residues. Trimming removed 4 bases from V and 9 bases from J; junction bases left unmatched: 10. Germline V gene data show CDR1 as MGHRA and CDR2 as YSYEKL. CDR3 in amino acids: CASSPPAGGLGEQFF. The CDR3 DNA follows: TGCGCCAGCAGCCCGCCTGCGGGAGGGCTGGGTGAGCAGTTCTTC.

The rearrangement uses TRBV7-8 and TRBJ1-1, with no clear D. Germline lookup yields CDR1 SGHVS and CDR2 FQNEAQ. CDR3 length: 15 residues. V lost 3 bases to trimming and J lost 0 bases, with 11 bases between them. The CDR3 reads CASSLSPGMNTEAFF. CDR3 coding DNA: TGTGCCAGCAGCTTGAGCCCGGGAATGAACACTGAAGCTTTCTTT.

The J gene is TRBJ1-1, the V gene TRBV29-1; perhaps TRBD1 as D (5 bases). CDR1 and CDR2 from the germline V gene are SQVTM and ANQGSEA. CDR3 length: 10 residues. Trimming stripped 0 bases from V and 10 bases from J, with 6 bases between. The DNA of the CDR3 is TGCAGCGTTGAAGAGGGGGTAGCTTTCTTT. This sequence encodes CSVEEGVAFF. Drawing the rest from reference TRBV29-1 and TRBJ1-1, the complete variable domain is SAVISQKPSRDICQRGTSLTIQCQVDSQVTMMFWYRQQPGQSLTLIATANQGSEATYESGFVIDKFPISRPNLTFSTLTVSNMSPEDSSIYLCSVEEGVAFFGQGTRLTVV.

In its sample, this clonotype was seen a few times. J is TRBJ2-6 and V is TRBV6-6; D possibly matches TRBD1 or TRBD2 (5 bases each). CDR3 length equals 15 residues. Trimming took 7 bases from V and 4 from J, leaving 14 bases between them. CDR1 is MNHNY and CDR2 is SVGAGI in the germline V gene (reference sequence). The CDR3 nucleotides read TGTGCCAGCACCCCCGGGACGTGGGGGGCCAACGTCCTGACTTTC. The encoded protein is CASTPGTWGANVLTF.

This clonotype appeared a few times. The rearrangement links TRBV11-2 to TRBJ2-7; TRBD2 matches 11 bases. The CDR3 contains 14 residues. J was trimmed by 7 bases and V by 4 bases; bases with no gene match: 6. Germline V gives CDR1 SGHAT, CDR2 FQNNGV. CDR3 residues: CASSSTSGKQEQYF. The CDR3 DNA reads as TGTGCCAGCAGCTCGACTAGCGGGAAGCAAGAGCAGTACTTC.

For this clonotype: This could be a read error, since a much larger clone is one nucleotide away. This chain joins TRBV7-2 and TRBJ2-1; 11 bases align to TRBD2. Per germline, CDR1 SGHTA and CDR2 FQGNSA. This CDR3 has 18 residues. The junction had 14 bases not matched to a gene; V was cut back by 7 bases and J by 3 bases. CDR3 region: CTSNAMSLAGGFYNEQFF. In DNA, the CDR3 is TGTACCAGCAACGCCATGTCCCTAGCGGGGGGATTCTACAATGAGCAGTTCTTC.

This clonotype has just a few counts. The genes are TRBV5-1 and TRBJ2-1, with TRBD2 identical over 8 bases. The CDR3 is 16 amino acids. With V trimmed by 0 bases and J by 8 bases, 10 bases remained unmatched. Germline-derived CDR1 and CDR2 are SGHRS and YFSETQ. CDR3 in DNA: TGCGCCAGCAGCTTGGCAGTTAGCGGGGACTTCTATGAGCAGTTCTTC. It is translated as CASSLAVSGDFYEQFF. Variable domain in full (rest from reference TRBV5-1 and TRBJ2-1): KAGVTQTPRYLIKTRGQQVTLSCSPISGHRSVSWYQQTPGQGLQFLFEYFSETQRNKGNFPGRFSGRQFSNSRSEMNVSTLELGDSALYLCASSLAVSGDFYEQFFGPGTRLTVL.

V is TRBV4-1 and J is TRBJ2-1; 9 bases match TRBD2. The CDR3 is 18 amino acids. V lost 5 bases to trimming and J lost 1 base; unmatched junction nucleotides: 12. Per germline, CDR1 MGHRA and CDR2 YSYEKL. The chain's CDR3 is CASSSRASGVPSYNEQFF. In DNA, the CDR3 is TGCGCCAGCAGCTCAAGGGCTAGCGGGGTCCCTTCCTACAATGAGCAGTTCTTC.